This T cell receptor (beta chain) was profiled in a study of T cell responses to AZD1222 COVID-19 vaccine (dated by TCRdb to the early 2020s). Some background on the complete study: A total of around 240 trial participants underwent TCR sequencing, of whom around 200 received two doses of AZD1222 and some 26 received two doses of the MenACWY control vaccine. Trial participants were enrolled by age into subgroups of 18-55, 56-69 and 70-plus years, and roughly 150, 30 and 60 TCR-sequenced participants, respectively, were included in these subgroups.

As for this clone: Its target antigen remains unknown. No much larger clone is present one base from it, and per-base qualities are unavailable.

The CDR3 regions of human TCRbeta chains were analyzed by immunosequencing. From the authors' description of their analysis: TCRs in the repertoires were compared against a reference library of SARS-CoV-2-specific TCRs that had been generated with the MIRA antigen-specificity platform. Breadth meant the fraction of unique TCRs that were SARS-CoV-2-associated, whereas depth meant the fraction of total T cells that were SARS-CoV-2-associated. Each spike-specific TCR was assigned to its reactive spike region and to a CD4 or CD8 class using the MIRA data. Log10-transformed breadth and depth values were compared by one-way ANOVA with Sidak's multiple comparisons tests. The clones in this table, taken by TCRdb from immuneACCESS, are in-frame only. Not every clone is retained; where verified, under half of the shortfall comes from an unresolved V gene, and the cause of the rest is unknown. The V and J calls and clone size are taken from that table; D and trimming were inferred from the DNA. In all, the sample holds approximately 150,000 clones, and about 90% of those were seen once. The top ten clones comprise 5% to 6.5% of the sample.

This specimen's time point label, interpreted: about 28 days (+/-7) after the second vaccine dose. AZD1222 recipients whose second dose came at about 4 weeks and those whose second dose came at about 12 weeks were combined into one group, since spike-specific TCR depth and breadth did not differ between the two schedules. Vaccinee samples came from UK trials COV001 and COV002, including a single-blind randomized controlled phase 2/3 trial of AZD1222 (ChAdOx1 nCoV-19) in healthy adults. Trial participant PBMC samples were collected at day 0 and day 28 after the second dose for TCRbeta chain sequencing. Points the paper makes about the study in general: Reportedly, close to half of the unique spike-specific TCRs recognized epitopes lying outside the regions that are mutated in the B.1.351 and B.1.1.7 variants. In the small 56-69-year group, the increase in depth fell short of significance, most likely because of low power. Spike-specific TCR breadth and depth rose significantly after two AZD1222 doses compared with day 0 and with MenACWY recipients. Conclusions about previously exposed vaccinees are limited, since just 6 or 7 AZD1222 recipients were seropositive for SARS-CoV-2 at baseline. Because no samples from the day 14 peak response were available, repertoires could be characterized only after the peak T cell response. CD4 TCRs associated with the vaccine covered the entire spike protein, and the dominant responses were in regions 160-218 and 743-854. Most participants were white British and females outnumbered males, and the authors suggested that clonal diversity may have been underestimated.

The germline V gene yields SNHLY for CDR1 and FYNNEI for CDR2. Here V drops 4 bases and J drops 1 base, and the junction holds 4 bases not matched to any gene. The CDR3, from cysteine to phenylalanine, totals 15 residues. Just CDR3 DNA is preserved here, 45 bases in frame from base 1. This chain is built from TRBV2 and TRBJ1-5, with 7 junctional bases fitting TRBD1. The source material was peripheral blood, sampled 28 days after the second AZD1222 dose. This TCR came from an adult who received the AZD1222 COVID-19 vaccine. Here the CDR3 is given as CASSVDRASNQPQHF. The DNA sequence reads TGTGCCAGCAGTGTAGACAGGGCGAGCAATCAGCCCCAGCATTTT.